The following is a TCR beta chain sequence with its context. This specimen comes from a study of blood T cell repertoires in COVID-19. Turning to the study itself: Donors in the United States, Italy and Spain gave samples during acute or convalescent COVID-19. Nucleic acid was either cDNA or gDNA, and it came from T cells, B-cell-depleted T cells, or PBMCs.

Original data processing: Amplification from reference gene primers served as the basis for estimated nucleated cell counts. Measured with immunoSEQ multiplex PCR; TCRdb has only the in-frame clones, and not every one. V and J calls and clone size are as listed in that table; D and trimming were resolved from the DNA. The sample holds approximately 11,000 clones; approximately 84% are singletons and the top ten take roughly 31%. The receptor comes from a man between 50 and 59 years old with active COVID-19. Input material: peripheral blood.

The CDR3 sequence is CASSLGQGLTDTQYF. The CDR3 coding sequence is TGTGCCAGCAGCTTGGGACAGGGGCTCACAGATACGCAGTATTTT. The chain combines TRBV11-3 with TRBJ2-3, with 10 bases matching TRBD1. The CDR3 length is 15 residues. V dropped 3 bases and J dropped 2; count of bases not matched to a gene: 2. Germline V gives CDR1 SGHNT, CDR2 YENEEA.